The 3 T cell receptor beta chains below come from one sample, sequenced in a study of blood T cell repertoires in COVID-19. Assay: immunoSEQ multiplex PCR; the TCRdb copy retains only in-frame clones and omits some. The sample includes a few hundred thousand clones, around 90% of them seen just once. Source material: PBMCs or T cells enriched from blood (not recorded which). Every receptor here comes from a woman between 25 and 40 years old who had recovered from COVID-19.

The rearrangement uses TRBV7-8 and TRBJ2-1, with 8 positions matching TRBD2. This CDR3 comprises 18 residues. The germline CDR1 and CDR2 sequences are SGHVS and FQNEAQ. J gave up 12 bases and V 2 bases, and 21 bases lay outside the gene matches. This CDR3 reads CASSLSRGGGSGEKVQFF. As DNA, the CDR3 is TGTGCCAGCAGCTTAAGTCGGGGCGGGGGTAGCGGGGAGAAGGTGCAGTTCTTC.

The genes are TRBV6-5 and TRBJ1-1; D not certain. Germline assignment: CDR1 MNHEY and CDR2 SVGAGI. The CDR3 runs 13 residues. The germline V and J ends were trimmed by 5 bases and 1 base, with 8 bases remaining between them. CDR3 in amino acids: CASSTDWNTEAFF. The CDR3 bases are TGTGCCAGCAGTACGGACTGGAACACTGAAGCTTTCTTT.

The V and J genes are TRBV7-8 and TRBJ2-7, with TRBD2 matching over 9 bases. Germline CDR1 SGHVS, CDR2 FQNEAQ. This CDR3 is 15 amino acids long. J was trimmed by 2 bases and V by 3 bases; bases with no gene match: 5. CDR3 sequence (DNA): TGTGCCAGCAGCTTCGGGACTAGCCCCACCTACGAGCAGTACTTC. Amino acids: CASSFGTSPTYEQYF.